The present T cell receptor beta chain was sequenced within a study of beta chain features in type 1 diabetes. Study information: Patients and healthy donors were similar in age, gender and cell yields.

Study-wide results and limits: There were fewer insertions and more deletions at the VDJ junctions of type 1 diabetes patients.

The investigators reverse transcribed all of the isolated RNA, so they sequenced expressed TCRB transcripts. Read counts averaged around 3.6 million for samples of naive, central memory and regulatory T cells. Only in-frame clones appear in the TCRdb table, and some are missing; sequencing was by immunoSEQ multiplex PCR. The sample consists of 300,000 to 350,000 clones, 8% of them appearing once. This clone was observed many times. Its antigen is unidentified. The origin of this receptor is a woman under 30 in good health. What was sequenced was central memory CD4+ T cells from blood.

CDR3 DNA: TGTGCCAGCAGTTGGGGGGGATACGAGCAGTACTTC. This encodes CASSWGGYEQYF. The chain joins TRBV2 to TRBJ2-7, with 7 nucleotides matching TRBD2. The CDR3 length is 12 residues. V dropped 5 bases and J dropped 4; count of bases not matched to a gene: 2. Germline CDR1 and CDR2: SNHLY and FYNNEI.